The 18 T cell receptor beta chains reported below all come from one sample, sequenced in a study of blood T cell repertoires in COVID-19. The table came from immunoSEQ multiplex PCR; TCRdb's copy has only in-frame clones and leaves some out. The repertoire holds approximately 350,000 clones, with 70% to 90% as singletons. The sample comprised peripheral blood. The receptors derive from a woman aged 60-75 years with COVID-19, enrolled during active disease.

V gene TRBV6-5 combines with J gene TRBJ1-1; TRBD1 is a possible D gene (6 bases). V was pared by 7 bases and J by 1 base, with 13 bases between. The germline V gene encodes CDR1 MNHEY and CDR2 SVGAGI. The CDR3 runs to 14 residues. The CDR3 loop reads CASTLGTPNTEAFF. The CDR3 bases are TGTGCCAGCACTCTTGGGACACCGAACACTGAAGCTTTCTTT.

A few counts support this clone. Other DNA sequences in this specimen translate into the identical CDR3. The chain has TRBV7-6 and TRBJ1-5; 9 nucleotides match TRBD1. The CDR3 sequence is 14 residues long. The V gene end was trimmed by 3 bases and the J gene end by 7 bases; junction bases not matched to a gene: 4. Per the germline V gene, CDR1 is SGHVS and CDR2 is FNYEAQ. The CDR3 nucleotides read TGTGCCAGCAGCTTGGGACAGGGAGGACAGCCCCAGCATTTT. This gives the protein CASSLGQGGQPQHF.

This chain joins TRBV7-9 and TRBJ2-7; 8 bases fit TRBD1. Germline V CDR1 and CDR2: SEHNR, FQNEAQ (reference sequence). Trimming at V came to 5 bases and at J to 6 bases, leaving 6 bases not matched to a gene. The CDR3 loop spans 13 amino acids. CDR3 residues: CASSLGQGGEQYF. The DNA for the CDR3 is TGTGCCAGCAGCCTCGGACAGGGAGGCGAGCAGTACTTC.

This clone was counted many times. This chain uses TRBV4-3 with TRBJ2-5, with 9 positions matching TRBD2. Germline-derived CDR1 and CDR2 are LGHNA and YSLEER. There are 17 residues in the CDR3. Trimming removed 0 bases from V and 5 bases from J; junction bases left unmatched: 10. In nucleotides, the CDR3 is TGCGCCAGCAGCCAAGATTGGCGCGGGGGGGCGGGGGAGACCCAGTACTTC. As protein: CASSQDWRGGAGETQYF.

The CDR3 DNA sequence: TGTGCCAGCTGTAGGGACAGGGCGAGGATGGGCAATCAGCCCCAGCATTTT. Translating gives CASCRDRARMGNQPQHF. The chain recombines TRBV2 with TRBJ1-5; 9 nucleotides agree with TRBD1. Germline V lookup: CDR1 SNHLY, CDR2 FYNNEI. The CDR3 length is 17 residues. J was trimmed by 2 bases and V by 8 bases; bases with no gene match: 13.

The chain links TRBV9 to TRBJ1-1; 7 nucleotides align to TRBD1. Germline V lookup: CDR1 SGDLS, CDR2 YYNGEE. Germline trimming cut 3 bases from V and 2 bases from J; bases unmatched to any gene: 7. The CDR3 is 15 residues long. The CDR3 bases are TGTGCCAGCAGCGCCTCCGGGACAGTAAACACTGAAGCTTTCTTT. Its translation: CASSASGTVNTEAFF.

This clone was picked up one time. The genes are TRBV15 and TRBJ1-1; weak D call: TRBD1 (6 bases). The CDR3 totals 14 residues. Germline CDR1 LNHNV, CDR2 YYDKDF (reference sequence). Trimming left V 0 bases short and J 11 bases short, with 16 bases between. Written as DNA, the CDR3 is TGTGCCACCAGCAGAGAAGGGGGACGGGTCAGGGCTTTCTTT. It encodes CATSREGGRVRAFF. Filled out from reference TRBV15 and TRBJ1-1, the complete variable domain reads DAMVIQNPRYQVTQFGKPVTLSCSQTLNHNVMYWYQQKSSQAPKLLFHYYDKDFNNEADTPDNFQSRRPNTSFCFLDIRSPGLGDTAMYLCATSREGGRVRAFFGQGTRLTVV.

The CDR3 bases are TGTGCCAGCAGCCCAGACAGGGCCCTATACAATGAGCAGTTCTTC. It yields the protein CASSPDRALYNEQFF. This chain uses TRBV11-3 with TRBJ2-1; 7 bases line up with TRBD1. The CDR3 has 15 residues. The V gene's germline CDR1 is SGHNT and CDR2 YENEEA. Trimming removed 5 bases from V and 4 bases from J; junction bases left unmatched: 8.

The CDR3 nucleotides are TGTGCCAGCTCACCACCGGGGGCAGGGACCCACGAGCAGTACTTC. This encodes CASSPPGAGTHEQYF. The genes are TRBV18 and TRBJ2-7; tentative D call: TRBD1 (6 bases). This CDR3 is built from 15 residues. Trimming removed 0 bases at V and 5 bases at J, with 14 bases between. Germline CDR1 is KGHSH and CDR2 is LQKENI.

The rearrangement joins TRBV9 to TRBJ1-4, with 10 bases that match TRBD1. Looked up from germline, CDR1 is SGDLS and CDR2 is YYNGEE. The CDR3 is 16 amino acids. V lost 4 bases to trimming and J lost 8 bases; unmatched junction nucleotides: 11. The CDR3 nucleotides are TGTGCCAGCAGCCTCCGGGACAGGGGCGATTGGGAAAAACTGTTTTTT. This codes for CASSLRDRGDWEKLFF.

This clone occurred many times. J is TRBJ1-2 and V is TRBV11-3; D call uncertain. CDR1 and CDR2 from the germline V gene are SGHNT and YENEEA. Trimming took off 7 bases at V and 5 bases at J, with 14 bases between the two ends. This CDR3 has 13 amino acids. In DNA form, the CDR3 reads TGTGCCAGCACCAAGCAGTCAGGTTATGGCTACACCTTC. Translated: CASTKQSGYGYTF.

A few counts support this clone. The chain combines TRBV7-2 with TRBJ1-5; 7 nucleotides line up with TRBD1. This CDR3 contains 14 residues. Trimming removed 5 bases from V and 3 bases from J; junction bases left unmatched: 4. Germline V gives CDR1 SGHTA, CDR2 FQGNSA. This CDR3 is CASSGGQSNQPQHF. The CDR3 DNA reads as TGTGCCAGCAGCGGGGGACAGTCCAATCAGCCCCAGCATTTT. The whole variable domain, filled in from reference TRBV7-2 and TRBJ1-5, reads GAGVSQSPSNKVTEKGKDVELRCDPISGHTALYWYRQSLGQGLEFLIYFQGNSAPDKSGLPSDRFSAERTGGSVSTLTIQRTQQEDSAVYLCASSGGQSNQPQHFGDGTRLSIL.

CDR3 in DNA: TGTGCCATCAGCAGGGGGTCAGGTATGAACACTGAAGCTTTCTTT. It is translated as CAISRGSGMNTEAFF. The chain carries TRBV10-3 and TRBJ1-1, with 7 bases aligning to TRBD1. Germline CDR1 reads ENHRY; CDR2 reads SYGVKD. Trimming cost V 6 bases and J 0 bases; bases outside gene matches: 7. The CDR3 loop spans 15 amino acids.

V is TRBV11-3 and J is TRBJ1-2, with 7 nucleotides matching TRBD1. This CDR3 has 14 amino acids. The trim removed 1 base at V and 3 bases at J, leaving 2 bases unmatched. CDR1 is SGHNT, CDR2 YENEEA, per germline. CDR3 bases: TGTGCCAGCAGCTTAGTCAGGGGGGACTATGGCTACACCTTC. Translation gives CASSLVRGDYGYTF.

The chain couples TRBV7-9 to TRBJ2-1, with TRBD2 matching over 10 bases. CDR1 is SEHNR, CDR2 FQNEAQ, per germline (reference sequence). V shed 4 bases, J shed 7 bases, and the junction held 7 bases outside the gene matches. This CDR3 has 15 amino acids. The CDR3 is CASSSTSGAYNEQFF. The CDR3 region has the DNA TGTGCCAGCAGCTCCACTAGCGGGGCATATAATGAGCAGTTCTTC.

This clone has a single count. This chain links TRBV5-1 with TRBJ2-3; D is unresolved. CDR3 length equals 14 residues. V was pared by 0 bases and J by 6 bases, with 11 bases between. Germline CDR1 reads SGHRS; CDR2 reads YFSETQ. This CDR3 reads CASSLESLADTQYF. The DNA of the CDR3 is TGCGCCAGCAGCTTGGAGAGTCTCGCCGATACGCAGTATTTT. The full variable domain, in which reference TRBV5-1 and TRBJ2-3 provide the parts outside the CDR3, is KAGVTQTPRYLIKTRGQQVTLSCSPISGHRSVSWYQQTPGQGLQFLFEYFSETQRNKGNFPGRFSGRQFSNSRSEMNVSTLELGDSALYLCASSLESLADTQYFGPGTRLTVL.

The V and J genes are TRBV7-9 and TRBJ2-4; the match to TRBD2 covers 7 bases. The junction had 11 bases not matched to a gene; V was cut back by 6 bases and J by 0 bases. This CDR3 has 17 amino acids. CDR1 and CDR2 (germline): SEHNR, FQNEAQ (reference sequence). This CDR3 is CASSSPASGLAKNIQYF. In DNA, the CDR3 is TGTGCCAGCAGTTCACCTGCTAGCGGCCTAGCCAAAAACATTCAGTACTTC.

The V call is TRBV9, the J call TRBJ2-1, with D uncertain. The ends were cut back, 4 bases at V and 0 bases at J, with 11 bases in the middle. Germline CDR1 SGDLS, CDR2 YYNGEE. This CDR3 spans 15 amino acids. CDR3 sequence: CASSPRDSSYNEQFF. CDR3 in DNA: TGTGCCAGCAGCCCGCGCGATAGCTCCTACAATGAGCAGTTCTTC.